These T cell receptor beta chains were read from a single sample in a study of OX40 agonist ivuxolimab in advanced cancers. Generated by immunoSEQ multiplex PCR, the TCRdb table keeps only in-frame clones and is missing some. The sample includes about 84,000 clones, 94% of them seen just once. The sequencing used CD4+ or CD8+ T cells sorted from blood, collected in a trial of the OX40 agonist ivuxolimab. The receptors originated from an adult with an advanced solid tumor such as melanoma, head and neck, liver or kidney cancer. CDR3s include the opening cysteine and the closing phenylalanine or tryptophan. D genes are given only for firm matches. Clone size is not always given. Where it is, it says once, few, many or a class for expanded clones.

clone_size	d_call	v_call	j_call	cdr3_aa	cdr3_nt
once	-	TRBV9	TRBJ1-1	CASSATGQNTEAFF	TGTGCCAGCAGCGCGACAGGACAGAACACTGAAGCTTTCTTT
once	-	TRBV7-6	TRBJ2-5	CASSFGTQETQYF	TGTGCCAGCAGCTTCGGCACCCAAGAGACCCAGTACTTC
-	-	TRBV6-5	TRBJ2-2	CASSYSIGLGGELFF	TGTGCCAGCAGTTACTCGATTGGTTTAGGCGGGGAGCTGTTTTTT
-	-	TRBV30	TRBJ2-7	CAWSAQQSEQYF	TGTGCCTGGAGTGCACAGCAATCCGAGCAGTACTTC
-	-	TRBV27	TRBJ1-5	CASSLSGGGSNQPQHF	TGTGCCAGCAGTTTATCGGGGGGGGGCAGCAATCAGCCCCAGCATTTT
-	-	TRBV7-2	TRBJ1-2	CASSSWERGSYGYTF	TGTGCCAGCAGCTCCTGGGAGCGGGGTAGCTATGGCTACACCTTC
-	-	TRBV27	TRBJ2-2	CASSLSRHTGELFF	TGTGCCAGCAGTTTGTCACGCCACACCGGGGAGCTGTTTTTT
-	TRBD1	TRBV6-4	TRBJ2-7	CASGPTLDRGLYEQYF	TGTGCCAGCGGACCAACCTTGGACAGGGGGCTCTACGAGCAGTACTTC
-	-	TRBV7-9	TRBJ2-1	CASSFYVASYNEQFF	TGTGCCAGCAGCTTTTATGTGGCCTCCTACAATGAGCAGTTCTTC
-	-	TRBV7-9	TRBJ1-1	CASSAEGFATEAFF	TGTGCCAGCAGCGCAGAGGGCTTCGCCACTGAAGCTTTCTTT
-	TRBD1	TRBV4-1	TRBJ1-5	CASSQGGTGGAGNQPQHF	TGCGCCAGCAGCCAAGGCGGGACAGGGGGCGCGGGTAATCAGCCCCAGCATTTT
-	TRBD1	TRBV6-5	TRBJ2-7	CASSLRDRSYEQYF	TGTGCCAGCAGTTTGCGGGACAGGAGTTACGAGCAGTACTTC
-	TRBD1	TRBV11-2	TRBJ2-7	CASSSRDRFYEQYF	TGTGCCAGCAGCTCACGGGACAGGTTCTACGAGCAGTACTTC
-	TRBD2	TRBV11-3	TRBJ2-1	CASSFSVLAGGGEQFF	TGTGCCAGCAGCTTTTCGGTACTAGCGGGAGGGGGTGAGCAGTTCTTC
-	-	TRBV29-1	TRBJ1-2	CSVGPGGRDRGYTF	TGCAGCGTTGGGCCCGGGGGGCGCGATCGGGGCTACACCTTC
-	-	TRBV4-3	TRBJ2-3	CASSQSTGRRRTDTQYF	TGCGCCAGCAGCCAAAGTACAGGGAGGCGCCGCACAGATACGCAGTATTTT
-	TRBD1	TRBV7-7	TRBJ2-2	CASSLGTGTGELFF	TGTGCTAGCAGCTTGGGGACAGGCACCGGGGAGCTGTTTTTT
-	-	TRBV6-4	TRBJ1-1	CASMGGVLDGTEAFF	TGTGCCAGCATGGGGGGGGTATTGGATGGCACTGAAGCTTTCTTT
-	-	TRBV27	TRBJ1-1	CASSLNAGMWTEAFF	TGTGCCAGCAGTCTAAATGCGGGGATGTGGACTGAAGCTTTCTTT
-	-	TRBV4-3	TRBJ2-2	CASSQAAGNTGELFF	TGCGCCAGCAGCCAAGCAGCTGGCAACACCGGGGAGCTGTTTTTT
-	-	TRBV28	TRBJ2-7	CASLQSPSYEQYF	TGTGCCAGTTTACAGTCCCCCTCCTACGAGCAGTACTTC
-	-	TRBV5-6	TRBJ1-5	CASSLALAGAQPQHF	TGTGCCAGCAGCTTGGCCCTTGCGGGGGCTCAGCCCCAGCATTTT
-	TRBD2	TRBV6-5	TRBJ2-1	CASSPVTSNNEQFF	TGTGCCAGCAGCCCGGTGACTAGCAACAATGAGCAGTTCTTC
once	-	TRBV5-1	TRBJ1-1	CASSSLTTGWDTEAFF	TGCGCCAGCAGCTCCTTAACTACAGGGTGGGACACTGAAGCTTTCTTT